This T cell receptor beta chain comes out of a study of tumor-infiltrating lymphocytes in primary liver carcinoma. Findings and limits, study-wide: Compared with blood, tumor repertoires held significantly more in their top 250 clones. Pairs comparing tumor with adjacent tissue or blood overlapped less than pairs drawn from tumor regions.

Total RNA (around 0.45 ug) served as template for TCR beta cDNA synthesis primed by a constant-region primer. Slightly modified ARM-PCR with three nested multiplex PCR rounds yielded TCR beta libraries. Both of the initial two PCR rounds ran for around 10 cycles and employed TRBV1-TRBV30 forward primers alongside a C-beta reverse primer. TCRdb reanalysed the multiplex PCR reads using MiXCR and keeps one entry per CDR3 protein. The repertoire holds 100,000 to 150,000 distinct CDR3 sequences, with around 64% as singletons. There are 16 residues in the CDR3. V lost 0 bases and J lost 4, with 13 bases in between. Germline CDR1 and CDR2: MNHEY and SVGAGI. Without any cell sorting, roughly 18-30 mg of bulk tissue yielded co-extracted RNA and DNA. In the case of this clonotype: Antigen specificity is unknown. One base away lies a much larger clone, so this may be a sequencing read error.

The sequence was collected from a woman aged 55-70 years with primary liver carcinoma and hepatitis B virus infection. This sequence joins TRBV6-5 and TRBJ1-3; D is unclear. Sequenced sample: liver tumor tissue from sampling region 3. Described subset: tumor region T3, left-lateral pole. The CDR3 loop reads CASSYSLFRAGNTIYF. DNA for the CDR3: TGTGCCAGCAGTTACTCGTTATTCCGGGCGGGAAACACCATATATTTT.